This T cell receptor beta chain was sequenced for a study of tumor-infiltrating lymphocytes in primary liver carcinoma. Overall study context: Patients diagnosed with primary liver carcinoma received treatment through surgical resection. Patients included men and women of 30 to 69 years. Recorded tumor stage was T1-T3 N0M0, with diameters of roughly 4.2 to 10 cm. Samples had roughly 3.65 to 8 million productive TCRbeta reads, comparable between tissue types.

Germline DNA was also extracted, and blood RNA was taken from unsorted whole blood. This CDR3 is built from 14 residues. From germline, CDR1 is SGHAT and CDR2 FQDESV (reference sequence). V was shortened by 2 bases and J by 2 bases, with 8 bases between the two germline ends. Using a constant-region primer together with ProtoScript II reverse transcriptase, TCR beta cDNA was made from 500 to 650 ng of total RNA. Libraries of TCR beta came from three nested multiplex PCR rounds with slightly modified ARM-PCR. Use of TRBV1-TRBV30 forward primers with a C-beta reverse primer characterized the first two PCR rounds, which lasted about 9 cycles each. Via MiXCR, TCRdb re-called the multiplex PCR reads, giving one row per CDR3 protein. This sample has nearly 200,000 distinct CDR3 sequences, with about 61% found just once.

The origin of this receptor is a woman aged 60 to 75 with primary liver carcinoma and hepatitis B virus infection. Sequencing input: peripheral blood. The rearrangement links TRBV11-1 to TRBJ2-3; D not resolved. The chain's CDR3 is CASSLTPTTDTQYF. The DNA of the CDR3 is TGTGCCAGCAGCTTAACACCAACCACAGATACGCAGTATTTT.